The 27 T cell receptor beta chains in this list originate from one sample, sequenced in a study of a mutant IDH1 vaccine in newly diagnosed glioma. The time point: baseline, week 1 (first vaccination visit). Stated treatment: pre-vaccination baseline after standard-of-care therapy. Only in-frame clones appear in the TCRdb table, and some are missing; sequencing was by immunoSEQ multiplex PCR. Among 75,000 to 100,000 clones listed, roughly 90% were seen once. Sample: PBMCs, taken from a glioma patient treated with radiotherapy, temozolomide or both. The receptors stem from a woman between 45 and 60 years old with glioma.

In this sample, this clone turned up once. V usage is TRBV19 and J usage is TRBJ2-2; TRBD1 matches 7 bases. Per the germline V gene, CDR1 is LNHDA and CDR2 is SQIVND (reference sequence). V lost 7 bases and J lost 7; bases outside the gene matches: 15. The CDR3 runs to 16 residues. The CDR3: CASIPKGAGEIGELFF. For the CDR3, the DNA is TGTGCCAGTATTCCTAAGGGGGCAGGGGAGATCGGGGAGCTGTTTTTT.

The rearrangement uses TRBV11-2 and TRBJ2-7, with 11 bases aligning to TRBD2. This CDR3 is built from 15 residues. V dropped 1 base and J dropped 6; count of bases not matched to a gene: 5. CDR1 is SGHAT and CDR2 is FQNNGV in the germline V gene. The CDR3 protein is CASSLALAGGSEQYF. CDR3 coding DNA: TGTGCCAGCAGCTTAGCTCTAGCGGGAGGATCCGAGCAGTACTTC.

The chain combines TRBV28 with TRBJ1-2; no clear D gene. Trimming took 2 bases from V and 8 from J, leaving 9 bases between them. The CDR3 is 12 amino acids. Per the germline V gene, CDR1 is MDHEN and CDR2 is SYDVKM. The CDR3 here is CASSLAANGYTF. CDR3 DNA sequence: TGTGCCAGCAGTTTAGCAGCCAACGGCTACACCTTC.

This chain uses TRBV20-1 with TRBJ1-1; no definite D call. Germline assignment: CDR1 DFQATT and CDR2 SNEGSKA (reference sequence). This CDR3 comprises 11 residues. V lost 6 bases, J lost 1 base, and 6 bases lay in between. CDR3 sequence: CSAWENTEAFF. The CDR3 bases are TGCAGTGCCTGGGAGAACACTGAAGCTTTCTTT.

The chain is built from TRBV30 and TRBJ2-1, with 15 bases lining up with TRBD2. Germline V gives CDR1 GTSNPN, CDR2 SVGIG (reference sequence). CDR3 length equals 19 residues. J lost 3 bases, V lost 1 base, and 10 bases had no gene match. Here the CDR3 reads CAWSADRGTSGRFYNEQFF. CDR3 bases: TGTGCCTGGAGTGCAGACCGGGGGACTAGCGGGAGGTTCTACAATGAGCAGTTCTTC.

The rearrangement joins TRBV28 to TRBJ2-1; D is possibly TRBD2 (5 bases). V was pared by 8 bases and J by 0 bases, with 11 bases between. The CDR3 spans 14 residues. Per germline, CDR1 MDHEN and CDR2 SYDVKM. In DNA, the CDR3 is TGTGCCAGCCAGACTATCCGCTCCTACAATGAGCAGTTCTTC. This sequence encodes CASQTIRSYNEQFF.

The genes are TRBV18 and TRBJ2-1, with TRBD2 matching 10 bases. CDR3 length: 16 amino acids. The trim removed 5 bases at V and 4 bases at J, leaving 8 bases unmatched. Germline V gene lookup returns CDR1 KGHSH and CDR2 LQKENI. As DNA, the CDR3 is TGTGCCAGCTCATACCCCGGGACTAGCGATTACAATGAGCAGTTCTTC. Translation gives CASSYPGTSDYNEQFF.

The chain recombines TRBV5-4 with TRBJ2-7; no clear D. V lost 6 bases and J lost 4, with 14 bases in between. From germline, CDR1 is SGHNT and CDR2 YYREEE (reference sequence). The CDR3 consists of 13 residues. The CDR3 nucleotides read TGTGCCAGCAACGTCTCCCCCCTGTACGAGCAGTACTTC. This sequence encodes CASNVSPLYEQYF.

CDR3 sequence reads: CASSADRGQTYEQYF. CDR3 bases: TGTGCCAGCAGCGCCGACAGGGGCCAAACCTACGAGCAGTACTTC. The V and J genes are TRBV9 and TRBJ2-7; TRBD1 aligns across 8 bases. Per germline, CDR1 SGDLS and CDR2 YYNGEE. V trimming: 3 bases; J trimming: 2 bases; junction bases outside the gene matches: 7. This CDR3 spans 15 amino acids.

This chain uses TRBV7-9 with TRBJ1-5; D gene uncertain. Germline-derived CDR1 and CDR2 are SEHNR and FQNEAQ (reference sequence). The CDR3 runs to 13 residues. Trimming cost V 2 bases and J 6 bases, with 8 bases left between them. Here the CDR3 DNA reads TGTGCCAGCAGCTTACAGGACGGTCAGCCCCAGCATTTT. This codes for CASSLQDGQPQHF. The full variable domain, completed using reference TRBV7-9 and TRBJ1-5, is DTGVSQNPRHKITKRGQNVTFRCDPISEHNRLYWYRQTLGQGPEFLTYFQNEAQLEKSRLLSDRFSAERPKGSFSTLEIQRTEQGDSAMYLCASSLQDGQPQHFGDGTRLSIL.

This clone occurred once. The rearrangement links TRBV5-6 to TRBJ2-7; 9 positions agree with TRBD1. There are 14 residues in the CDR3. Per germline, CDR1 SGHDT and CDR2 YYEEEE. V was clipped by 4 bases and J by 6 bases; unmatched bases: 8. The CDR3 reads CASSKDRGLREQYF. DNA for the CDR3: TGTGCCAGCAGCAAGGACAGGGGCCTCCGCGAGCAGTACTTC. Supplemented by reference TRBV5-6 and TRBJ2-7, the full variable domain reads DAGVTQSPTHLIKTRGQQVTLRCSPKSGHDTVSWYQQALGQGPQFIFQYYEEEERQRGNFPDRFSGHQFPNYSSELNVNALLLGDSALYLCASSKDRGLREQYFGPGTRLTVT.

This clone was picked up one time. The V gene is TRBV28, the J gene TRBJ1-2; 7 bases are shared with TRBD1. The ends lost 4 bases at V and 2 bases at J; junction bases unmatched: 1. CDR3 length: 13 residues. Germline lookup yields CDR1 MDHEN and CDR2 SYDVKM. CDR3 in amino acids: CASSSGQNYGYTF. As DNA, the CDR3 is TGTGCCAGCAGTTCGGGACAGAACTATGGCTACACCTTC.

This chain connects TRBV11-2 to TRBJ1-3; D is unresolved. The CDR3 has 15 residues. V lost 1 base and J lost 1, with 8 bases in between. CDR1 is SGHAT and CDR2 is FQNNGV in the germline V gene. CDR3 in DNA: TGTGCCAGCAGCTTAGCTGGGTGGTCTGGAAACACCATATATTTT. Translation gives CASSLAGWSGNTIYF.

The chain employs TRBV10-3 and TRBJ1-1; 8 bases fit TRBD1. The germline V gene encodes CDR1 ENHRY and CDR2 SYGVKD. V trimming: 6 bases; J trimming: 5 bases; junction bases outside the gene matches: 5. The CDR3 has 13 residues. Written as DNA, the CDR3 is TGTGCCATCAGAGTGACAGGGGAAACTGAAGCTTTCTTT. Its translation is CAIRVTGETEAFF.

This clone is a singleton in its sample. The rearrangement joins TRBV28 to TRBJ2-3; the D call may be TRBD1 or TRBD2 (5 bases each). The V and J ends lost 4 bases and 1 base respectively, with 12 bases between them. The CDR3 extends over 15 amino acids. Looked up from germline, CDR1 is MDHEN and CDR2 is SYDVKM. The CDR3 nucleotides are TGTGCCAGCAGTTCCCTTGGGGACCGCACAGATACGCAGTATTTT. Its protein product is CASSSLGDRTDTQYF.

The chain couples TRBV11-3 to TRBJ2-1; 10 nucleotides agree with TRBD2. Germline values: CDR1 SGHNT, CDR2 YENEEA. The CDR3 has 16 residues. V trimming: 5 bases; J trimming: 4 bases; junction bases outside the gene matches: 8. The CDR3 spells CASSPSAGGLYNEQFF. The CDR3 DNA reads TGTGCCAGCAGCCCTTCAGCGGGAGGGCTATACAATGAGCAGTTCTTC.

This clone was detected only once. The chain couples TRBV20-1 to TRBJ2-7; D is unresolved. The CDR3 is 11 amino acids. Germline V gene lookup returns CDR1 DFQATT and CDR2 SNEGSKA (reference sequence). The V and J ends lost 5 bases and 2 bases respectively, with 7 bases between them. The CDR3 DNA reads TGCAGTGCTCCCGGAGCCTACGAGCAGTACTTC. Translation: CSAPGAYEQYF.

The chain employs TRBV18 and TRBJ2-7; TRBD2 is a possible D gene (6 bases). This CDR3 has 13 amino acids. Germline V lookup: CDR1 KGHSH, CDR2 LQKENI. V shed 6 bases and J shed 5 bases, with 14 bases lying between them. The CDR3 reads CASSGGQEDEQYF. The CDR3 bases are TGTGCCAGCTCGGGAGGCCAGGAGGACGAGCAGTACTTC.

The chain carries TRBV7-9 and TRBJ1-1; 9 nucleotides align to TRBD1. The germline V gene has CDR1 SEHNR and CDR2 FQNEAQ (reference sequence). The CDR3 consists of 14 residues. With V trimmed by 7 bases and J by 1 base, 4 bases remained unmatched. CDR3 sequence: CASKLGQGNTEAFF. In DNA, the CDR3 is TGTGCCAGCAAGTTGGGACAGGGGAACACTGAAGCTTTCTTT. The full variable domain, its missing parts supplied by reference TRBV7-9 and TRBJ1-1, is DTGVSQNPRHKITKRGQNVTFRCDPISEHNRLYWYRQTLGQGPEFLTYFQNEAQLEKSRLLSDRFSAERPKGSFSTLEIQRTEQGDSAMYLCASKLGQGNTEAFFGQGTRLTVV.

CDR3 protein: CASSPGAGLNQPQHF. CDR3 coding DNA: TGCGCCAGCAGCCCGGGGGCAGGGCTCAATCAGCCCCAGCATTTT. The gene calls are TRBV5-1 and TRBJ1-5, with D perhaps matching TRBD1 (6 bases). Trimming removed 4 bases from V and 3 bases from J, with 14 bases in between. CDR3 length: 15 residues. Looked up from germline, CDR1 is SGHRS and CDR2 is YFSETQ.

This clone was seen once. The chain uses TRBV6-5 and TRBJ1-2; tentatively, D is TRBD1 (6 bases). In germline, CDR1 is MNHEY, CDR2 SVGAGI. The CDR3 has 13 residues. The V and J ends lost 5 bases and 7 bases respectively, with 14 bases between them. The CDR3 DNA reads as TGTGCCAGCAGTGAAGTGGGGGCGGTTGGCTACACCTTC. Translating it yields CASSEVGAVGYTF.

This chain connects TRBV27 to TRBJ1-2; possible D gene TRBD1, 5 bases. Trimming cost V 5 bases and J 8 bases, with 18 bases left between them. The germline V gene has CDR1 MNHEY and CDR2 SMNVEV (reference sequence). The CDR3 is made up of 14 amino acids. CDR3 sequence (DNA): TGTGCCAGCAGTCCACTCGGGACCGTGCAGGGCTACACCTTC. It specifies CASSPLGTVQGYTF.

The chain carries TRBV5-8 and TRBJ2-1; 9 nucleotides align to TRBD2. V was pared by 4 bases and J by 7 bases, with 12 bases of the junction left unmatched. The CDR3 spans 16 residues. Germline V gene sequence: CDR1 SGHTS, CDR2 YDEGEE. CDR3 nucleotides: TGTGCCAGCAGCGCCAGGGCGAGCGGGAGGTGGAATGAGCAGTTCTTC. This encodes CASSARASGRWNEQFF.

The chain couples TRBV5-1 to TRBJ1-1; 8 bases line up with TRBD1. The V gene's germline CDR1 is SGHRS and CDR2 YFSETQ. Trimming took 0 bases from V and 2 from J; bases not matched to a gene: 6. CDR3 length: 16 amino acids. CDR3 coding DNA: TGCGCCAGCAGCTTGGGGGCAGGGGGCCTAAACACTGAAGCTTTCTTT. It encodes CASSLGAGGLNTEAFF.

The chain employs TRBV10-2 and TRBJ2-1; tentatively, D is TRBD2 (5 bases). The CDR3 runs to 14 residues. Trimming left V 4 bases short and J 5 bases short, with 12 bases between. Germline V gives CDR1 WSHSY, CDR2 SAAADI. CDR3 amino acids: CASSGSSPDNEQFF. DNA of the CDR3: TGCGCCAGCAGTGGATCTAGCCCCGACAATGAGCAGTTCTTC.

The CDR3 bases are TGTGCCAGCAGTCCGGGACAGGGAAGGTCCTACGAGCAGTACTTC. Residues: CASSPGQGRSYEQYF. The chain links TRBV28 to TRBJ2-7; TRBD1 aligns across 9 bases. The V gene's germline CDR1 is MDHEN and CDR2 SYDVKM. J was trimmed by 1 base and V by 5 bases; bases with no gene match: 6. The CDR3 is made up of 15 amino acids.

In the case of this clone: Other DNA sequences from this sample encode an identical CDR3 as well. The rearrangement joins TRBV28 to TRBJ1-2; D unclear. This CDR3 has 11 residues. From germline, CDR1 is MDHEN and CDR2 SYDVKM. V was trimmed by 6 bases and J by 2 bases, leaving 4 bases between them. The CDR3 region has the DNA TGTGCCAGCAGCCCCAACTATGGCTACACCTTC. Translating gives CASSPNYGYTF.